The clone carrying this T cell receptor beta chain was seen ten or more times. The antigen remains unidentified. This entry comes from a study of T-cell reconstitution after alpha-beta-depleted transplantation in children. Study-wide results and limits: Day-60 TCRbeta diversity that was high in some patients was derived from surviving recipient T cells and thymic progenitors. After one year, T-cell counts and TCRbeta diversity mostly came from new T cells. At around two months after transplant, the alpha-beta T cells were reportedly derived from several hundred expanded clones that came from non-depleted graft cells.

Deletions cut 0 bases from V and 3 bases from J, with 18 bases between. Germline V gene lookup returns CDR1 LGHNA and CDR2 YNFKEQ. The CDR3 sequence is 17 residues long. For TCRbeta, the library was prepared with unique molecular identifiers. One entry per CDR3 protein results from TCRdb running MiXCR on the PCR reads. The sample has roughly 100,000 distinct CDR3 sequences; approximately 8% are singletons. This receptor was taken from a boy between 2 and 10 years old with acute lymphoblastic leukemia, due to receive a stem cell transplant. The rearrangement joins TRBV4-2 to TRBJ2-7, with D possibly called TRBD1 or TRBD2 (6 bases each). Sample: PBMCs, taken before TCRalphabeta/CD19-depleted stem cell transplant. CDR3 protein: CASSQDQGLALNYEQYF. The CDR3 region has the DNA TGTGCCAGCAGCCAAGATCAGGGGCTAGCGCTAAACTACGAGCAGTACTTC.